A selection of T cell receptor beta chains follows, all from one sample in a study of T-cell reconstitution after alpha-beta-depleted transplantation in children. MiXCR, run by TCRdb on the PCR reads, gives a single entry per CDR3 protein. Among roughly 500,000 distinct CDR3 sequences listed, around 12% were seen once. The material was PBMCs from the stem cell graft donor, obtained from the stem cell graft. The source is a human donor who donated a stem cell graft to a child with combined immunodeficiency. Both conserved end residues are part of each CDR3. The D gene is left open where the match is weak. Expanded clones get a size class; other rows say once, few or many, or leave the size out.

d_gene	j_gene	v_gene	abundance	len	CDR3nt	CDR3aa
NA	TRBJ1-5	TRBV12-3/TRBV12-4	few	15	TGTGCCAGCAGTTCAGGGGATCGGGGCAATCAGCCCCAGCATTTT	CASSSGDRGNQPQHF
TRBD1	TRBJ2-7	TRBV29-1	many	12	TGCAGCGTTGAGGGACAGGGCTACGAGCAGTACTTC	CSVEGQGYEQYF
NA	TRBJ2-5	TRBV5-1	NA	15	TGCGCCAGCAGCCCCCAGGGATCCGGCCAAGAGACCCAGTACTTC	CASSPQGSGQETQYF
TRBD1	TRBJ2-1	TRBV2	few	17	TGTGCCAGCAGAGAGTCCCGGGACAGGGTGGGTCGCAATGAGCAGTTCTTC	CASRESRDRVGRNEQFF
NA	TRBJ2-7	TRBV4-2	few	14	TGTGCCAGCAGCCCTGGACGGGAACTCTACGAGCAGTACTTC	CASSPGRELYEQYF
NA	TRBJ1-5	TRBV3-1	NA	13	TGTGCCAGCAGCCAATGGGAGAATCAGCCCCAGCATTTT	CASSQWENQPQHF
TRBD1	TRBJ2-3	TRBV12-3/TRBV12-4	NA	16	TGTGCCAGCAGTCTTGGGACAGGGAGCCCCACAGATACGCAGTATTTT	CASSLGTGSPTDTQYF
TRBD2	TRBJ2-3	TRBV24-1	few	15	TGTGCCACCAGTACCAGGCGGGAGACCACAGATACGCAGTATTTT	CATSTRRETTDTQYF
NA	TRBJ2-7	TRBV6-6	many	13	TGTGCCAGCACTCCCCACGGACGCTACGAGCAGTACTTC	CASTPHGRYEQYF
TRBD1	TRBJ2-5	TRBV6-1	few	16	TGTGCCAGCCAAACCTCACCGGGACAGGCCCAAGAGACCCAGTACTTC	CASQTSPGQAQETQYF
TRBD1	TRBJ2-6	TRBV9	NA	17	TGTGCCAGCAGCGTAGCCCAGGGGGCGTCCGGGGCCAACGTCCTGACTTTC	CASSVAQGASGANVLTF
NA	TRBJ2-2	TRBV7-2	NA	13	TGTGCCAGCAGCGCAAAGAACACCGGGGAGCTGTTTTTT	CASSAKNTGELFF
TRBD1	TRBJ1-5	TRBV30	few	13	TGTGCCTGGAGTCGACAGGGCTCTCAGCCCCAGCATTTT	CAWSRQGSQPQHF
TRBD1	TRBJ1-1	TRBV6-1	many	13	TGTGCCAGCAGTGTGGAGGACAGGGTATCAGCTTTCTTT	CASSVEDRVSAFF
NA	TRBJ2-7	TRBV5-1	few	14	TGCGCCAGCAGCTGGACGGACCTTACCTACGAGCAGTACTTC	CASSWTDLTYEQYF
NA	TRBJ1-1	TRBV7-2	many	15	TGTGCCAGCAGCCCAACGATCCTAACGAACACTGAAGCTTTCTTT	CASSPTILTNTEAFF
TRBD2	TRBJ2-4	TRBV2	many	15	TGTGCCAGCAGATCCCCCCGGGGGGGCCGAGACATTCAGTACTTC	CASRSPRGGRDIQYF
NA	TRBJ2-3	TRBV3-1	NA	12	TGTGCCAGCAGCCTAAAAACAGATACGCAGTATTTT	CASSLKTDTQYF
TRBD2	TRBJ2-7	TRBV3-1	many	15	TGTGCCAGCAGCCATTTAGCGGGAGGCTCCTACGAGCAGTACTTC	CASSHLAGGSYEQYF
TRBD1	TRBJ2-7	TRBV5-1	NA	15	TGCGCCAGCAGCTTGGAAGGGGGACAGGGCCTAGAGCAGTACTTC	CASSLEGGQGLEQYF
NA	TRBJ1-1	TRBV5-5	NA	15	TGTGCCAGCAGCCCACCCACCTACAGGGACACTGAAGCTTTCTTT	CASSPPTYRDTEAFF
TRBD2	TRBJ2-5	TRBV7-2	few	14	TGTGCCAGCAGCTCCAGCGGGAGTGTAGAGACCCAGTACTTC	CASSSSGSVETQYF
NA	TRBJ2-7	TRBV12-3/TRBV12-4	few	14	TGTGCCAGCAGTTTATCGCTTTCAGGCGACGAGCAGTACTTC	CASSLSLSGDEQYF
NA	TRBJ2-1	TRBV6-5	many	15	TGTGCCAGCAGTTACAGCGCGGGAACCCACAATGAGCAGTTCTTC	CASSYSAGTHNEQFF
TRBD1	TRBJ2-1	TRBV2	NA	17	TGTGCCAGCAGTTATCCCTCGACAGGGTACTCCTACAATGAGCAGTTCTTC	CASSYPSTGYSYNEQFF
NA	TRBJ1-5	TRBV12-3/TRBV12-4	NA	14	TGTGCCAGCAGTTTAGACAGACTAATCCTAACCCAGCATTTT	CASSLDRLILTQHF
NA	TRBJ1-5	TRBV10-3	many	15	TGTGCCATCAGTGAGTCCGGCTATAGCAATCAGCCCCAGCATTTT	CAISESGYSNQPQHF
NA	TRBJ2-3	TRBV7-2	few	17	TGTGCCAGCAGCTTAGGCTCGCGGGCCTTTAGCACAGATACGCAGTATTTT	CASSLGSRAFSTDTQYF
NA	TRBJ1-5	TRBV7-9	NA	14	TGTGCCAGCAGCCGCTGGGACGGGGATCAGCCCCAGCATTTT	CASSRWDGDQPQHF
NA	TRBJ2-5	TRBV7-2	NA	17	TGTGCCAGCAGCTTAGGGTCAGTATGGAGACAGCAAGAGACCCAGTACTTC	CASSLGSVWRQQETQYF
NA	TRBJ2-7	TRBV7-8	NA	15	TGTGCCAGCAGCCCCTATCGAACTAGCAGATACGAGCAGTACTTC	CASSPYRTSRYEQYF
NA	TRBJ1-1	TRBV6-2/TRBV6-3	many	16	TGTGCCAGCAGTCTACCAGGTGGCAGTTTGAACACTGAAGCTTTCTTT	CASSLPGGSLNTEAFF
TRBD1	TRBJ2-7	TRBV20-1	NA	12	TGCAGTGCTTCGGACAGGGCCTACGAGCAGTACTTC	CSASDRAYEQYF
NA	TRBJ2-7	TRBV6-1	many	14	TGTGCCAGCAGCCCCTCCTGGGGCTCCTACGAGCAGTACTTC	CASSPSWGSYEQYF
NA	TRBJ1-2	TRBV12-3/TRBV12-4	many	13	TGTGCCAGCAGTCTCAGGACCTTCTGGGGCTACACCTTC	CASSLRTFWGYTF
NA	TRBJ2-5	TRBV21-1	many	15	TGTGCCATCCAATATCTCGGGGTCCGGGAGGAGACCCAGTACTTC	CAIQYLGVREETQYF
NA	TRBJ2-7	TRBV20-1	NA	15	TGCAGTGCTAGAGTGGTGGGCAGGGGCCCCTACGAGCAGTACTTC	CSARVVGRGPYEQYF
TRBD1	TRBJ2-2	TRBV5-4	many	15	TGTGCCAGCAGCCAAGGGACAGCCCCAACCGGGGAGCTGTTTTTT	CASSQGTAPTGELFF
NA	TRBJ1-2	TRBV29-1	few	10	TGCAGCGTATCAGGAGGGGGCTACACCTTC	CSVSGGGYTF
NA	TRBJ2-3	TRBV2	few	15	TGTGCCAGCAGTGAGGGCCAAGTTGGGACAGATACGCAGTATTTT	CASSEGQVGTDTQYF
NA	TRBJ1-3	TRBV6-5	many	15	TGTGCCAGCAGGTGGGCCTCTGAAGCTGGAAACACCATATATTTT	CASRWASEAGNTIYF
NA	TRBJ1-1	TRBV6-5	NA	15	TGTGCCAGCAGCTTAGACGGAGGGAGGAACACTGAAGCTTTCTTT	CASSLDGGRNTEAFF
NA	TRBJ2-3	TRBV19	NA	15	TGTGCCAGTAGTATAGACAGGGTTGGTGCAGATACGCAGTATTTT	CASSIDRVGADTQYF
NA	TRBJ2-7	TRBV6-6	many	12	TGTGCCAGCAGTCCCACAGGCGACGAGCAGTACTTC	CASSPTGDEQYF
TRBD1	TRBJ2-7	TRBV29-1	NA	13	TGCAGCGTCAAAGAGACAGGGGGCTACGAGCAGTACTTC	CSVKETGGYEQYF
TRBD2	TRBJ2-1	TRBV12-3/TRBV12-4	few	14	TGTGCCAGCAGTTTCGGGACTAGGCTCAATGAGCAGTTCTTC	CASSFGTRLNEQFF
TRBD2	TRBJ2-3	TRBV11-2	NA	19	TGTGCCAGCAGCTTAGTTCCCAGCGGGGGGGCCCGTGCCATAGATACGCAGTATTTT	CASSLVPSGGARAIDTQYF
NA	TRBJ2-7	TRBV27	many	14	TGTGCCAGCAGTTTCCGGCAGGGGCCCTACGAGCAGTACTTC	CASSFRQGPYEQYF
NA	TRBJ2-3	TRBV24-1	many	12	TGTGCCACCTCCGGTAGCACAGATACGCAGTATTTT	CATSGSTDTQYF
TRBD2	TRBJ2-7	TRBV11-2	NA	15	TGTGCCAGCAGCTTCACCGGGACTAGCCCCTACGAGCAGTACTTC	CASSFTGTSPYEQYF
TRBD2	TRBJ2-7	TRBV7-2	NA	14	TGTGCCAGCAGCTGGGGACTAGCGGGAGGAGAGCAGTACTTC	CASSWGLAGGEQYF
TRBD1	TRBJ2-5	TRBV20-1	NA	15	TGCAGTGCTAGGAGTGGACAGGGCCAAGAAGAGACCCAGTACTTC	CSARSGQGQEETQYF
NA	TRBJ1-1	TRBV5-1	many	14	TGCGCCAGCAGATGGGGATTCATGAACACTGAAGCTTTCTTT	CASRWGFMNTEAFF
NA	TRBJ2-2	TRBV4-3	few	16	TGCGCCAGCAGCCAAGCCCCAGGGGCGAACACCGGGGAGCTGTTTTTT	CASSQAPGANTGELFF
NA	TRBJ2-1	TRBV20-1	NA	21	TGCAGTGGCCAGGCTCCGAGCCTAGAACCTAGGGGTTTTGCCCTTTACAATGAGCAGTTCTTC	CSGQAPSLEPRGFALYNEQFF
NA	TRBJ2-1	TRBV12-3/TRBV12-4	NA	15	TGTGCCAGCACCTCTCCAGGTTTCCATTACAATGAGCAGTTCTTC	CASTSPGFHYNEQFF
TRBD2	TRBJ2-2	TRBV4-3	few	19	TGCGCCAGCAGCCAAGTCCACAGCGGGAGTGCGGTGGACACCGGGGAGCTGTTTTTT	CASSQVHSGSAVDTGELFF